This TCR beta chain was observed in a study of T cells in Graves' hyperthyroidism and ophthalmopathy. Study context: Once the initial diagnosis was made, peripheral blood was obtained before any treatment.

This clonotype was seen many times. The antigen is not known. Regions amplified from RNA transcripts were the TCR beta CDR3 regions. Carried out on the TCR CDR3, a first-round RT-PCR used the HTBI primer set. Using its own MiXCR run on the multiplex PCR reads, TCRdb lists one record per CDR3 protein. The data hold about 570,000 distinct CDR3 sequences, with 13% to 15% observed a single time. Study-wide findings and caveats: Most expanded thyroid clonotypes above 0.001 also appeared in blood. In the analysis, a 13 V-J model separated ophthalmopathy from stable hyperthyroidism.

This CDR3 contains 13 residues. Per germline, CDR1 SGHTA and CDR2 FQGNSA. V shed 5 bases and J shed 8 bases, with 15 bases lying between them. Hyperthyroidism had been newly diagnosed in patients aged 18 to 65, and its duration was under 2 months. This TCR was recovered from a woman between 40 and 50 years old with Graves' hyperthyroidism. Sequences were obtained from blood. This chain uses TRBV7-2 with TRBJ1-2; D not certain. The CDR3 here is CASSPSQVGGYTF. CDR3 bases: TGTGCCAGCAGCCCCAGCCAGGTCGGGGGCTACACCTTC.